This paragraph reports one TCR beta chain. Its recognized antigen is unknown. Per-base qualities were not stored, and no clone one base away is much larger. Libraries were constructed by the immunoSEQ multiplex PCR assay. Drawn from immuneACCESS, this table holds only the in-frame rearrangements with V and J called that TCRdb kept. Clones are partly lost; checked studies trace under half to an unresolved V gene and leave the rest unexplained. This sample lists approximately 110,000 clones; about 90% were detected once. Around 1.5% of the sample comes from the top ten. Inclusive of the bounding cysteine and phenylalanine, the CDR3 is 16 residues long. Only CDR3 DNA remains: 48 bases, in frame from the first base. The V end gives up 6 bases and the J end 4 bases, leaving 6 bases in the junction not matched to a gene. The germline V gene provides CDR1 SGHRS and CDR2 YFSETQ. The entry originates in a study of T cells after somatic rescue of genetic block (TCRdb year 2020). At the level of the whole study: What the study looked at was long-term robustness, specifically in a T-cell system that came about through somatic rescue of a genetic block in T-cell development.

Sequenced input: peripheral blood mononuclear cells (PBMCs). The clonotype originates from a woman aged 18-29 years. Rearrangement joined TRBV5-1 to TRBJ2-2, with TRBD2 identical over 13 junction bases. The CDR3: CASKTSGGTPTGELFF. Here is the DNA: TGCGCCAGCAAGACTAGCGGGGGGACCCCCACCGGGGAGCTGTTTTTT.